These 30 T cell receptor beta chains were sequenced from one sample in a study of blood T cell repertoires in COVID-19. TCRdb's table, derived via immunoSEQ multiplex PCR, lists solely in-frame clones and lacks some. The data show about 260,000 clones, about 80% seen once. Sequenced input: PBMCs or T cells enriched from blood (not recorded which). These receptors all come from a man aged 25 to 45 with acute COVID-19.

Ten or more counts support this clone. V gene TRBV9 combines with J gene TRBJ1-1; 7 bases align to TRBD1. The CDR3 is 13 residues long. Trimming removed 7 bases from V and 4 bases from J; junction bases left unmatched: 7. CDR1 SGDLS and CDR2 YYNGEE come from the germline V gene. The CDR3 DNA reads TGTGCCAGCGGGGACAGAAGCCCCACTGAAGCTTTCTTT. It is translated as CASGDRSPTEAFF.

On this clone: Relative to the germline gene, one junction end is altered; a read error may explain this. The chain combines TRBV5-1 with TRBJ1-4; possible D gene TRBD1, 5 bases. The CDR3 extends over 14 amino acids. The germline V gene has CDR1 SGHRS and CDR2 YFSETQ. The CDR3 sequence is CASSLAGTNEKLFF. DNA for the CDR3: TGTGCCAGCAGCTTAGCAGGGACTAATGAAAAACTGTTTTTT. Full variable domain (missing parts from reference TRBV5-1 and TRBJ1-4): KAGVTQTPRYLIKTRGQQVTLSCSPISGHRSVSWYQQTPGQGLQFLFEYFSETQRNKGNFPGRFSGRQFSNSRSEMNVSTLELGDSALYLCASSLAGTNEKLFFGSGTQLSVL.

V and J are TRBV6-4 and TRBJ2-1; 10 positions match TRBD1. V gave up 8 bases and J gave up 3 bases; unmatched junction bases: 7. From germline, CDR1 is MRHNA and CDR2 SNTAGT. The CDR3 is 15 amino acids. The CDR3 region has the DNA TGTGCCAGCGCTATCGGGACAGGGGACTACAATGAGCAGTTCTTC. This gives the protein CASAIGTGDYNEQFF.

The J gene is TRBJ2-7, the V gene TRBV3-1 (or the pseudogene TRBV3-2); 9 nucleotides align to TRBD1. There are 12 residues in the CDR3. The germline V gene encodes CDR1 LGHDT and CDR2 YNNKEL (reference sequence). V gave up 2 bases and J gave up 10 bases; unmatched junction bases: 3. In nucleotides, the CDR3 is TGTGCCAGCAGCCAATTGGGACAGGGACAGTACGTC. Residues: CASSQLGQGQYV.

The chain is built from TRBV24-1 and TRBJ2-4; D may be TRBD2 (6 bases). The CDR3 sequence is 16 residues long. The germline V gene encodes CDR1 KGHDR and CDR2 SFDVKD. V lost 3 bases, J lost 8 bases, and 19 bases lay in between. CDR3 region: CATSDPGLRGSDIQYF. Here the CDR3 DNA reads TGTGCCACCAGTGATCCCGGACTACGGGGATCAGACATTCAGTACTTC.

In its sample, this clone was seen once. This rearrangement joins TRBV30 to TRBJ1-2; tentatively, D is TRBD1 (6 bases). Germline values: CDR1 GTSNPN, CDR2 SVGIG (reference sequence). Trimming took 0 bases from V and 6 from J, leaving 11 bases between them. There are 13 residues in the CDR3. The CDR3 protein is CAWSVQGTNGYTF. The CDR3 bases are TGTGCCTGGAGTGTACAGGGTACTAATGGCTACACCTTC.

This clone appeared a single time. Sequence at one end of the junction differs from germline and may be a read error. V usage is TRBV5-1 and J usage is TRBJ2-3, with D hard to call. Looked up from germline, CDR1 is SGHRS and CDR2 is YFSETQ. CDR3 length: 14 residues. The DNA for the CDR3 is TGTGCCAGCAGCTTAACGCGGCCGGTGGATACGCAGTATTTT. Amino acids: CASSLTRPVDTQYF. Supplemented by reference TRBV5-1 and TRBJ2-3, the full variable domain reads KAGVTQTPRYLIKTRGQQVTLSCSPISGHRSVSWYQQTPGQGLQFLFEYFSETQRNKGNFPGRFSGRQFSNSRSEMNVSTLELGDSALYLCASSLTRPVDTQYFGPGTRLTVL.

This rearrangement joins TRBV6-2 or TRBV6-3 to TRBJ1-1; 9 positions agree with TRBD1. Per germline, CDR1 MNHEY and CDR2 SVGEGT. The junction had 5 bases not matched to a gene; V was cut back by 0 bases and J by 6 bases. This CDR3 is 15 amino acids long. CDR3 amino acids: CASSYSGTGFAEAFF. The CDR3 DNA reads TGTGCCAGCAGTTACTCGGGGACAGGGTTTGCTGAAGCTTTCTTT.

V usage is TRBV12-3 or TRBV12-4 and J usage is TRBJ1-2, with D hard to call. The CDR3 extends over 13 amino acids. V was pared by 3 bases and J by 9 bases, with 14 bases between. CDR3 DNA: TGTGCCAGCAGTTTGGAGGTACCTACGAGCTACACCTTC. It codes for CASSLEVPTSYTF.

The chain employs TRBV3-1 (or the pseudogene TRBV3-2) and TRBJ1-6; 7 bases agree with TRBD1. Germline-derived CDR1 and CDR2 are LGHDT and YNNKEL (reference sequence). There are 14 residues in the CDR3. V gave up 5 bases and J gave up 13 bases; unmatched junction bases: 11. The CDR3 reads CASSTGTAEFPLHF. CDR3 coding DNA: TGTGCCAGCAGCACCGGGACAGCCGAATTTCCCCTCCACTTT.

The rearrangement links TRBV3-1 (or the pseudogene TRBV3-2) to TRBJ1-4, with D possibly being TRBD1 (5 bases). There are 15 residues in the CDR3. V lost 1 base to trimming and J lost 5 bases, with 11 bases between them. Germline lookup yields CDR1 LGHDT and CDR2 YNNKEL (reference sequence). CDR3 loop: CASSQAGRGNEKLFF. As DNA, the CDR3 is TGTGCCAGCAGCCAAGCGGGCCGGGGGAATGAAAAACTGTTTTTT.

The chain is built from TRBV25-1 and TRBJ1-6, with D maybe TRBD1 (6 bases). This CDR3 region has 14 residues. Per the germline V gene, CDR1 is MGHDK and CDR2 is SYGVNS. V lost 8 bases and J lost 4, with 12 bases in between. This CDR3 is CASGNQGYNSPLHF. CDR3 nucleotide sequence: TGTGCCAGCGGAAACCAGGGGTATAATTCACCCCTCCACTTT.

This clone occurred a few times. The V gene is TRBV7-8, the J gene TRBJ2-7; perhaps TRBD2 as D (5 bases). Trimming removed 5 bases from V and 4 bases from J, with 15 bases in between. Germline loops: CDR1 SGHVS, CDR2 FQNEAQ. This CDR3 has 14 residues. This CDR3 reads CASSKVIGDYEQYV. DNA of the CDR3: TGTGCCAGCAGCAAAGTAATCGGGGATTACGAGCAGTACGTC.

In DNA form, the CDR3 reads TGTGCCAGCAGTTACTCCGGGACAGGGCCAGAGACCCAGTACTTC. Its protein is CASSYSGTGPETQYF. This chain links TRBV6-5 with TRBJ2-5; TRBD1 matches 9 bases. With 0 bases clipped from V and 4 bases from J, the junction kept 3 bases outside the gene matches. Germline V gene data show CDR1 as MNHEY and CDR2 as SVGAGI. CDR3 size: 15 residues.

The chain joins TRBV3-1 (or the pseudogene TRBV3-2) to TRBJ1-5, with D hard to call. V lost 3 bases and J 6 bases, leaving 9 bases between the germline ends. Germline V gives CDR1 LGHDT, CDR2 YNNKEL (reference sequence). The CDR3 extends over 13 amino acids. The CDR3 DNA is TGTGCCAGCAGCCAGCGAGGTTCTCAGCCCCAGCATTTT. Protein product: CASSQRGSQPQHF.

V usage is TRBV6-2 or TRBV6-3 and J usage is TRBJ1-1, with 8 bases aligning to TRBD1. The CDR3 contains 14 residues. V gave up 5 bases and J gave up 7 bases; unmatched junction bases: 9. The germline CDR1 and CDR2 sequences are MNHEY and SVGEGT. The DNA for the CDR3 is TGTGCCAGCAGTATAGGACAGGGCGGGTTTGAAGCTTTCTTT. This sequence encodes CASSIGQGGFEAFF.

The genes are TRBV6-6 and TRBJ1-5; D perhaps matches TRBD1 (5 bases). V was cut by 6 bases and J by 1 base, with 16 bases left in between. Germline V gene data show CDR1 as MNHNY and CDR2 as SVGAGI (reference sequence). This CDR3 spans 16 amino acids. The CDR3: CASSLGTSGSNQPQHF. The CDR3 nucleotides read TGTGCCAGCAGCCTCGGGACTTCGGGGAGCAATCAGCCCCAGCATTTT.

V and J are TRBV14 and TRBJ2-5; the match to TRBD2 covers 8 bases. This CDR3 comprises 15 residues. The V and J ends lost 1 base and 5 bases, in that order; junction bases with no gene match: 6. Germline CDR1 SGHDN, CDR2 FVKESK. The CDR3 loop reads CASSQGAGVRETQYF. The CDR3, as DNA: TGTGCCAGCAGCCAAGGAGCGGGGGTAAGGGAGACCCAGTACTTC.

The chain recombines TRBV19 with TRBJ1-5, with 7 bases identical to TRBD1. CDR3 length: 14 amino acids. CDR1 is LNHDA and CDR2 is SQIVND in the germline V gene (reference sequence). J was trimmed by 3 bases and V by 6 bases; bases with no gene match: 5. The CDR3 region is CASRQQGINQPQHF. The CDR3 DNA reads TGTGCCAGTAGACAACAGGGGATCAATCAGCCCCAGCATTTT.

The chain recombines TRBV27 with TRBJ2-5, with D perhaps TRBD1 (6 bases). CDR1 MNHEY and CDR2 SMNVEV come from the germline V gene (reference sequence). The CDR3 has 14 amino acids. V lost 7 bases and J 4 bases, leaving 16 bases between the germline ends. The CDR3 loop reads CASKSNRARETQYF. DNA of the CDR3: TGTGCCAGCAAATCCAACAGGGCTCGAGAGACCCAGTACTTC.

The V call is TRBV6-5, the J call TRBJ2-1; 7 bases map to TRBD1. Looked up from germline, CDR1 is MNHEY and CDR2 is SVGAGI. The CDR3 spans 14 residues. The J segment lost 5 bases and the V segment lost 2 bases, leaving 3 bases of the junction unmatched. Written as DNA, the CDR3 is TGTGCCAGCAGTTACAACAGGGGAGACAATGAGCAGTTCTTC. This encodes CASSYNRGDNEQFF.

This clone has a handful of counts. Written as DNA, the CDR3 is TGTGCCAGCAGCCCTGGACTTTCTGGCTATGGCTACACCTTC. This encodes CASSPGLSGYGYTF. The chain links TRBV6-4 to TRBJ1-2, with unresolved D. This CDR3 contains 14 residues. Trimming left V 6 bases short and J 4 bases short, with 15 bases between. CDR1 and CDR2 from the germline V gene are MRHNA and SNTAGT.

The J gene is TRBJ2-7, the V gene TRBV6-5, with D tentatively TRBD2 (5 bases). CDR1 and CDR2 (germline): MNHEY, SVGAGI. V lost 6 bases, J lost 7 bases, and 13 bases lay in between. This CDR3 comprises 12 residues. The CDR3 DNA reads TGTGCCAGCAGAGGGTGGACGGGGGAGCAGTACGTC. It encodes CASRGWTGEQYV.

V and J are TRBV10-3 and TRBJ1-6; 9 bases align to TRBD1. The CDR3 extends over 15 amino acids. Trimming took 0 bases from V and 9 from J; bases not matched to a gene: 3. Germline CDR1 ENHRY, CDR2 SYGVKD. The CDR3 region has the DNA TGTGCCATCAGTGAGTCGGGGACAGGGCTTTCACCCCTCCACTTT. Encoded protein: CAISESGTGLSPLHF.

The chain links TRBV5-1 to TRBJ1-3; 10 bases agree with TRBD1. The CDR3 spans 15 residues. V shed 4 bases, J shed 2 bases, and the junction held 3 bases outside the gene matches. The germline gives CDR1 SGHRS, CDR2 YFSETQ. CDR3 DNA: TGCGCCAGCAGCACCGGGACAGGGGCTGGAAACACCATATATTTT. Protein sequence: CASSTGTGAGNTIYF.

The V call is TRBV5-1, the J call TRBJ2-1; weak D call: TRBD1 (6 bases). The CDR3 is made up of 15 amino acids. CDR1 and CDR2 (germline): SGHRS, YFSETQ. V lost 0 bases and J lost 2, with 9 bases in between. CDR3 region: CASSLEGTTYNEQFF. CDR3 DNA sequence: TGCGCCAGCAGCTTGGAAGGGACAACCTACAATGAGCAGTTCTTC.

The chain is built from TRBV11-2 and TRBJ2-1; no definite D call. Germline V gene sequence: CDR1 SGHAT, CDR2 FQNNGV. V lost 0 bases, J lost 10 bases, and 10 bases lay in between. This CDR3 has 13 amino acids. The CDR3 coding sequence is TGTGCCAGCAGCTTAGATCTGGGCCGGGAGCAGTTCTTC. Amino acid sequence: CASSLDLGREQFF.

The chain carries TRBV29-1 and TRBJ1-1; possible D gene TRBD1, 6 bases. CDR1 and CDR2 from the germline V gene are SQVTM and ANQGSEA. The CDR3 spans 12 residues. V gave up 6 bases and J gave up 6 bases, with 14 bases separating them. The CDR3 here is CSVQGTSAEAFF. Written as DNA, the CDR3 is TGCAGCGTACAGGGAACCTCGGCTGAAGCTTTCTTT.

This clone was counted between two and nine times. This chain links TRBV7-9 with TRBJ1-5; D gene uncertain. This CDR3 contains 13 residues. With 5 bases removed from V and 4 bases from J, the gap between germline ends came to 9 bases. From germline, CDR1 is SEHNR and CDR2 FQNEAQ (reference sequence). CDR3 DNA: TGTGCCAGCAGCCGATCAGAAAATCAGCCCCAGCATTTT. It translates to CASSRSENQPQHF.

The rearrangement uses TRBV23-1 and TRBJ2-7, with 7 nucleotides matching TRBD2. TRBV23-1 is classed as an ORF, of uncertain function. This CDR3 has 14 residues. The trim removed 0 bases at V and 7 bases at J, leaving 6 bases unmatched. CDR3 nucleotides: TGCGCCAGCAGTCAATCGAGCGGGGATCGGGAGCAGTACGTC. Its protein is CASSQSSGDREQYV.